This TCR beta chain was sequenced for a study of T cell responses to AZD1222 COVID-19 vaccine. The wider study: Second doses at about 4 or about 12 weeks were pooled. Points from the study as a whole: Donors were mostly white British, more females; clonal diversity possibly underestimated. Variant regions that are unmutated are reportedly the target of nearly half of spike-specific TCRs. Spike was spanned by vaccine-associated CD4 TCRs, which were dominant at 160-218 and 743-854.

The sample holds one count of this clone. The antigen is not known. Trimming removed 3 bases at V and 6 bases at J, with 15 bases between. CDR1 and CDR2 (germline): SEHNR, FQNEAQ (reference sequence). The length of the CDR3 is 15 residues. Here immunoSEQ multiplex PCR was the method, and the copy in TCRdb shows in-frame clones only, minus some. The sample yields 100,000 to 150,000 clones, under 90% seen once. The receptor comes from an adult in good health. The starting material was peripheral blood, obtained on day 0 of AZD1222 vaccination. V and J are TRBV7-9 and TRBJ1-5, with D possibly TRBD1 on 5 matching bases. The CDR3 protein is CASSLTADEVQPQHF. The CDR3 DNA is TGTGCCAGCAGCTTGACAGCCGACGAGGTTCAGCCCCAGCATTTT.